The clone carrying this T cell receptor (beta chain) was picked up many times. Its antigen is currently unknown. The sample originates from a study of T cell responses to AZD1222 COVID-19 vaccine. Clones were read by immunoSEQ multiplex PCR, and TCRdb kept only the in-frame ones, dropping some. The sample carries some 120,000 clones, approximately 88% recorded once. Study-level findings and limits: Only a handful of people who got AZD1222 tested seropositive at baseline. Sampled repertoires all dated from after the peak T cell response. The breadth and depth of Spike-specific TCRs increased once two AZD1222 doses had been given.

The material was peripheral blood, obtained on day 0 of AZD1222 vaccination. This receptor was identified in an adult in good health.

The CDR3 region is CASSQTGDTGELFF. CDR3 nucleotides: TGTGCCAGCAGTCAAACAGGGGACACCGGGGAGCTGTTTTTT. The genes are TRBV6-5 and TRBJ2-2, with 7 nucleotides matching TRBD1. Per the germline V gene, CDR1 is MNHEY and CDR2 is SVGAGI. This CDR3 is 14 amino acids long. V lost 5 bases and J lost 3; bases outside the gene matches: 3.